The TCR beta chain under discussion was sequenced for a study of metastatic and nonmetastatic thyroid tumors. Overall study: Repertoires of blood and of tissue (tumor or nodule) from malignant and benign thyroid patients were compared. Study outcomes and limitations: Across blood and tumor, TCR beta diversity in malignant thyroid tumors was reportedly significantly higher than in benign nodules.

This CDR3 has 13 amino acids. The ends were cut back, 2 bases at V and 4 bases at J, with 5 bases in the middle. CDR1 is SGHTA, CDR2 FQGTGA, per germline. Original analysis: Differences in CDR3 between clinicopathological groups were drawn on to build a classifier intended to discriminate distant-metastatic papillary thyroid cancer patients. With MiXCR, TCRdb reprocessed the PCR reads. The authors' filters were not applied to this entry. The sample lists around 25,000 clones; under 15% were seen once. Ahead of thyroid surgery, no patient had received treatment of any kind. This clone came up many times. Its antigen is unknown.

This clonotype was obtained from a female donor with papillary thyroid cancer or a benign thyroid nodule (not recorded which). Some clones in this sample may be carry-over from other donors' samples. The rearrangement links TRBV7-3 to TRBJ2-2, with D unclear. Sequencing input: blood. The DNA of the CDR3 is TGTGCCAGCAGCTTAGAGAGCACCGGGGAGCTGTTTTTT. It encodes CASSLESTGELFF.